Listed below are T cell receptor beta chains from one sample, sequenced in a study of blood T cell repertoires in COVID-19. Measured with immunoSEQ multiplex PCR; TCRdb has only the in-frame clones, and not every one. The repertoire consists of roughly 250,000 clones, with approximately 79% occurring once and the leading ten covering under 5.5%. The sequencing sample was made of peripheral blood. All receptors come from a woman aged 80 or over with active or convalescent COVID-19. Each CDR3 is given with its conserved first and last residue. Each record gives: V gene, clone size, D gene, J gene, CDR3 protein, CDR3 DNA. The D gene is left open where the match is weak. Only some rows state a clone size, as once, few, many or a class for expanded clones.

TRBV7-2	few	NA	TRBJ1-2	CASSKDGQGRYGYTF	TGTGCCAGCAGCAAAGATGGTCAGGGGAGATATGGCTACACCTTC
TRBV9	NA	TRBD1	TRBJ2-5	CASSPTAGTGGRGMETQYF	TGTGCCAGCAGCCCTACCGCCGGGACAGGGGGCCGTGGAATGGAGACCCAGTACTTC
TRBV21-1	NA	NA	TRBJ1-5	CASSNQFGADRGCNQPQHF	TGTGCCAGCAGCAATCAGTTCGGGGCGGACAGGGGGTGCAATCAGCCCCAGCATTTT
TRBV5-1	NA	NA	TRBJ1-6	CASSLGGGSDSPLHF	TGCGCCAGCAGCTTGGGCGGAGGCTCGGATTCACCCCTCCACTTT
TRBV5-1	few	NA	TRBJ1-4	CASSLVPGNNEKLFF	TGCGCCAGCAGCTTGGTCCCGGGTAATAATGAAAAACTGTTTTTT
TRBV7-2	NA	NA	TRBJ2-7	CASSLFPFLYEQYF	TGTGCCAGCAGCCTTTTTCCCTTTCTTTACGAGCAGTACTTC
TRBV6-1	once	TRBD2	TRBJ2-1	CASSALGLAGASSYNEQFF	TGTGCCAGCAGTGCCTTAGGACTAGCGGGAGCTAGCTCCTACAATGAGCAGTTCTTC
TRBV23-1	NA	TRBD1	TRBJ2-7	CASINPGQPGQEPYEQYF	TGCGCCAGCATAAATCCGGGCCAGCCGGGACAGGAGCCCTACGAGCAGTACTTC
TRBV19	NA	NA	TRBJ1-3	CASRDTYSGNTIYF	TGTGCCAGCCGGGACACCTACTCTGGAAACACCATATATTTT
TRBV28	few	NA	TRBJ1-6	CASSSPDIYNSPLHF	TGTGCCAGCAGTTCCCCTGACATCTATAATTCACCCCTCCACTTT
TRBV2	NA	NA	TRBJ2-3	CASSEVEDTQYF	TGTGCCAGCAGTGAAGTAGAAGATACGCAGTATTTT
TRBV29-1	NA	TRBD1	TRBJ1-6	CSVSGGENSPLHF	TGCAGCGTTTCAGGGGGCGAAAATTCACCCCTCCACTTT
TRBV6-1	once	NA	TRBJ1-6	CASSDGGGNSPLHF	TGTGCCAGCAGTGATGGGGGCGGGAATTCACCCCTCCACTTT
TRBV15	NA	NA	TRBJ2-3	CATSRDLTDTQYF	TGTGCCACCAGCAGAGATCTCACAGATACGCAGTATTTT
TRBV7-9	NA	TRBD1	TRBJ1-5	CASSSPQGTGSNQPQHF	TGTGCCAGCAGCTCCCCGCAAGGGACAGGGAGCAATCAGCCCCAGCATTTT
TRBV19	NA	NA	TRBJ1-2	CASSIRDTNYGYTF	TGTGCCAGTAGTATTAGGGACACGAACTATGGCTACACCTTC
TRBV4-2	NA	TRBD1	TRBJ1-3	CASSPGTGGLGSGNTIYF	TGTGCCAGCAGCCCGGGGACAGGGGGTTTGGGGTCTGGAAACACCATATATTTT
TRBV7-2	NA	TRBD1	TRBJ1-5	CASSLRTGGGQPQHF	TGTGCCAGCAGCTTAAGGACAGGTGGTGGCCAGCCCCAGCATTTT
TRBV13	NA	NA	TRBJ2-1	CASSLDSPRMPYNEQFF	TGTGCCAGCAGCTTAGACTCCCCTAGGATGCCCTACAATGAGCAGTTCTTC
TRBV3-1/TRBV3-2	NA	NA	TRBJ2-3	CASSSPGEHTDTQYF	TGTGCCAGCAGCTCTCCGGGGGAGCACACAGATACGCAGTATTTT
TRBV6-5	NA	TRBD1	TRBJ1-4	CASRWGQLNEKLFF	TGTGCCAGCAGATGGGGACAGCTTAATGAAAAACTGTTTTTT
TRBV25-1	NA	NA	TRBJ2-2	CASSELTRGTGELFF	TGTGCCAGCAGTGAATTAACAAGAGGGACCGGGGAGCTGTTTTTT
TRBV28	NA	TRBD1	TRBJ1-1	CASSLAGTGGPEAFF	TGTGCCAGCAGTTTAGCCGGGACAGGGGGCCCTGAAGCTTTCTTT
TRBV24-1	NA	NA	TRBJ2-3	CATSDPMRNTQYF	TGTGCCACCAGTGACCCCATGAGAAATACGCAGTATTTT
TRBV2	NA	TRBD1	TRBJ2-2	CASRRDRVDTGELFF	TGTGCCAGCAGACGGGACAGGGTAGACACCGGGGAGCTGTTTTTT
TRBV19	NA	TRBD1	TRBJ1-2	CASSRTGFRSTGDNYGYTF	TGTGCCAGTAGCAGGACAGGGTTTCGGTCTACGGGGGATAACTATGGCTACACCTTC
TRBV2	NA	NA	TRBJ2-2	CASSPTRVAGELFF	TGTGCCAGCAGCCCTACCAGGGTAGCCGGGGAGCTGTTTTTT
TRBV6-5	once	NA	TRBJ1-1	CASSYRGINTEAFF	TGTGCCAGCAGTTATCGGGGAATAAACACTGAAGCTTTCTTT
TRBV27	NA	NA	TRBJ1-2	CASSKNGQFGYTF	TGTGCCAGCAGTAAAAACGGACAGTTTGGCTACACCTTC
TRBV5-1	NA	NA	TRBJ2-3	CASTKALGRIATDTQYF	TGCGCCAGCACCAAGGCTCTGGGGAGGATAGCGACAGATACGCAGTATTTT
TRBV5-1	NA	NA	TRBJ1-4	CASSLALGTGDEKLFF	TGCGCCAGCAGCTTGGCCCTGGGGACGGGAGACGAAAAACTGTTTTTT
TRBV7-6	NA	TRBD1	TRBJ2-2	CASSRGTGGNTGELFF	TGTGCCAGCAGCCGGGGTACAGGGGGCAACACCGGGGAGCTGTTTTTT
TRBV5-1	few	TRBD2	TRBJ2-1	CASSLGGGSYNEQFF	TGCGCCAGCAGCTTGGGCGGGGGGTCCTACAATGAGCAGTTCTTC
TRBV6-5	NA	NA	TRBJ1-1	CASSYSTSGVSAEAFF	TGTGCCAGCAGTTACTCTACCTCCGGGGTCAGCGCTGAAGCTTTCTTT
TRBV20-1	NA	NA	TRBJ1-2	CSANVGAGYTF	TGCAGTGCTAATGTAGGAGCAGGCTACACCTTC
TRBV5-1	NA	NA	TRBJ2-7	CASSLDQGSYEQYF	TGCGCCAGCAGCTTGGATCAGGGGAGCTACGAGCAGTACTTC
TRBV10-3	NA	TRBD1	TRBJ1-1	CAISAGQGDTEAFF	TGTGCCATCAGTGCGGGACAGGGGGACACTGAAGCTTTCTTT
TRBV7-8	NA	TRBD2	TRBJ2-5	CASSLQPGLDIQYF	TGTGCCAGCAGCTTACAACCGGGACTAGATATCCAGTACTTC
TRBV28	few	TRBD1	TRBJ1-2	CASSLMYRGRISTPYGYTF	TGTGCCAGCAGTTTAATGTACAGGGGGCGAATTTCTACACCCTATGGCTACACCTTC
TRBV10-3	NA	NA	TRBJ1-1	CAISESSGVGTEAFF	TGTGCCATCAGTGAGTCGAGCGGGGTTGGCACTGAAGCTTTCTTT
TRBV5-1	NA	NA	TRBJ2-5	CASSQDTQETQYF	TGCGCCAGCAGCCAGGACACGCAAGAGACCCAGTACTTC
TRBV19	NA	NA	TRBJ1-2	CASSMPRTVNYGYTF	TGTGCCAGTAGTATGCCACGGACAGTTAACTATGGCTACACCTTC
TRBV18	NA	TRBD1	TRBJ1-1	CASSPPNLKTGGDTEAFF	TGTGCCAGCTCACCACCCAATCTCAAAACAGGGGGGGACACTGAAGCTTTCTTT
TRBV15	NA	NA	TRBJ1-2	CATSSGYNWRTQGYGYTF	TGTGCCACCAGCAGCGGATATAATTGGAGAACCCAGGGCTATGGCTACACCTTC
TRBV10-3	NA	NA	TRBJ2-5	CAISPGLQETQYF	TGTGCCATCAGTCCGGGTCTTCAAGAGACCCAGTACTTC
TRBV6-6	NA	NA	TRBJ1-1	CASSNSRVGTEAFF	TGTGCCAGCAGCAATAGTAGAGTCGGGACTGAAGCTTTCTTT
TRBV4-1	few	NA	TRBJ1-5	CASSQGGVSSNQPQHF	TGCGCCAGCAGCCAAGGGGGGGTTAGTAGCAATCAGCCCCAGCATTTT
TRBV30	once	NA	TRBJ1-3	CAWSPGVTGNTIYF	TGTGCCTGGAGTCCAGGGGTTACTGGAAACACCATATATTTT
TRBV28	few	TRBD1	TRBJ1-5	CASSLGGGGQPQHF	TGTGCCAGCAGTTTAGGAGGGGGCGGTCAGCCCCAGCATTTT
TRBV28	NA	NA	TRBJ1-6	CASSFRGIRENSYNSPLHF	TGTGCCAGCAGTTTTAGAGGGATAAGGGAAAACTCCTATAATTCACCCCTCCACTTT
TRBV29-1	once	NA	TRBJ2-1	CSVERGAVHYNEQFF	TGCAGCGTTGAACGGGGGGCGGTTCACTACAATGAGCAGTTCTTC